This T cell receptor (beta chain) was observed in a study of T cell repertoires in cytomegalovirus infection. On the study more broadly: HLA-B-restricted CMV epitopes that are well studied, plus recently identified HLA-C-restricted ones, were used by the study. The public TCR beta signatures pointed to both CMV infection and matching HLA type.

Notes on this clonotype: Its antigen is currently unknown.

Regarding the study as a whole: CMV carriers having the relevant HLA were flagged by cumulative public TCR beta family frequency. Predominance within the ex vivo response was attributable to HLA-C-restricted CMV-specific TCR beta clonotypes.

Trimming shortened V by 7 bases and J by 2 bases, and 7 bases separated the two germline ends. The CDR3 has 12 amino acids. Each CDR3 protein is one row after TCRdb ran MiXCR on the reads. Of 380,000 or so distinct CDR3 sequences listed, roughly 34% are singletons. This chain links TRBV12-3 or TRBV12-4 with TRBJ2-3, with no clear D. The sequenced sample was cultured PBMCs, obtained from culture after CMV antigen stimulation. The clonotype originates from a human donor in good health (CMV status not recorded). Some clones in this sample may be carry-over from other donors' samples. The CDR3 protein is CASNLATDTQYF. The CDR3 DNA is TGTGCCAGCAATCTTGCCACAGATACGCAGTATTTT.